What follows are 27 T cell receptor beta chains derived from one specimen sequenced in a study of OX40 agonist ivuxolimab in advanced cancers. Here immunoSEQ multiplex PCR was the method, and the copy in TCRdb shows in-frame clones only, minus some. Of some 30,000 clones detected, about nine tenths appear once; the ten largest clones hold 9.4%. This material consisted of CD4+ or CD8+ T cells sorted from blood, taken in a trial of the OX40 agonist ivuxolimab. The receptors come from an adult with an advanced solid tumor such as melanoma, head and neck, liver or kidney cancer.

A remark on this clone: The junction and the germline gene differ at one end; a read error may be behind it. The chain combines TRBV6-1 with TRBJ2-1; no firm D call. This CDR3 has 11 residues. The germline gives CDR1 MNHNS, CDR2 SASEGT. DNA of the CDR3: TGTGCCAGCAGTGAAGGAGGACGACGGCTCTTC. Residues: CASSEGGRRLF.

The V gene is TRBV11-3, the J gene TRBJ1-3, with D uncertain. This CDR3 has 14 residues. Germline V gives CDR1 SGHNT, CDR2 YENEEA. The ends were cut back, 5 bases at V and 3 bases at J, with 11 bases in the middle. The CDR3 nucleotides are TGTGCCAGCAGCCCGAGGAGACTTGGAAACACCATATATTTT. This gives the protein CASSPRRLGNTIYF.

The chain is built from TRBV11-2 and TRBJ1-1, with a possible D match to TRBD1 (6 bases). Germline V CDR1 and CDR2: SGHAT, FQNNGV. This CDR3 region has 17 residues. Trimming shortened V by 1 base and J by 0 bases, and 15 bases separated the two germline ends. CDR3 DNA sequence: TGTGCCAGCAGCTTAGTCTATCCCAGGGGACTGAACACTGAAGCTTTCTTT. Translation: CASSLVYPRGLNTEAFF.

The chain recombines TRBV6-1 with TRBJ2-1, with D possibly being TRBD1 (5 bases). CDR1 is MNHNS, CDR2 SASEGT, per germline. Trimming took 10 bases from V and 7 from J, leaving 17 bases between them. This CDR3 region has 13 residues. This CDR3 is CATHWGLLNEQFF. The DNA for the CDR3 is TGTGCCACCCACTGGGGCCTGTTAAATGAGCAGTTCTTC.

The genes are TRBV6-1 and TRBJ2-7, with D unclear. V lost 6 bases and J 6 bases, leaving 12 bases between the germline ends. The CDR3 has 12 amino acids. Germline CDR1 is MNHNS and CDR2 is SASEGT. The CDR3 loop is CASSPDMAEQYF. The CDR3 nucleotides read TGTGCCAGCAGCCCCGACATGGCCGAGCAGTACTTC.

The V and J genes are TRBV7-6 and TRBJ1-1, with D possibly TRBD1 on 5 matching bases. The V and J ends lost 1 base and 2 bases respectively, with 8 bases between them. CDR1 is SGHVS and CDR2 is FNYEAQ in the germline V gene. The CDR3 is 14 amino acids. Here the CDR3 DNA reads TGTGCCAGCAGCTTAGGAGGGGTTAACACTGAAGCTTTCTTT. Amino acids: CASSLGGVNTEAFF.

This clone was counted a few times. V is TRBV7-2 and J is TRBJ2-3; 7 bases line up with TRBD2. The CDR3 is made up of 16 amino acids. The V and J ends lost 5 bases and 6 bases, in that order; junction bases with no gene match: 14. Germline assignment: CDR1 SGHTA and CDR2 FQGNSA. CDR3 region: CASSLVGGSSSDTQYF. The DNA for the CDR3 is TGTGCCAGCAGCCTTGTCGGCGGGAGCTCATCGGATACGCAGTATTTT.

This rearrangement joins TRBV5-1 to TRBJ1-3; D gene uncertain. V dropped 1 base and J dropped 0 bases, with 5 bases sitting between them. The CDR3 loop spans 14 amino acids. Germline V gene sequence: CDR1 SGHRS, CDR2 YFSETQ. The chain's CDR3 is CASSLSDSGNTIYF. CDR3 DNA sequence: TGCGCCAGCAGCTTGTCAGACTCTGGAAACACCATATATTTT. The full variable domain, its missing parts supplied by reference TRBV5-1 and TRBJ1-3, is KAGVTQTPRYLIKTRGQQVTLSCSPISGHRSVSWYQQTPGQGLQFLFEYFSETQRNKGNFPGRFSGRQFSNSRSEMNVSTLELGDSALYLCASSLSDSGNTIYFGEGSWLTVV.

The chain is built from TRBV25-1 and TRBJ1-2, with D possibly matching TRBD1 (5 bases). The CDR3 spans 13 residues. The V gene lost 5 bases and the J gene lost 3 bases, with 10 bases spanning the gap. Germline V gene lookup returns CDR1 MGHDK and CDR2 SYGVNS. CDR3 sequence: CASSRGEDYGYTF. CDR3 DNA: TGTGCCAGCAGTCGAGGGGAGGACTATGGCTACACCTTC.

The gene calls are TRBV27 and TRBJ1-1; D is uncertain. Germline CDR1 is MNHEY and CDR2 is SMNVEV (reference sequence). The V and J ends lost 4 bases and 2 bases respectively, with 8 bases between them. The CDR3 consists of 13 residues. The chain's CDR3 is CASSYGVNTEAFF. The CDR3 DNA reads TGTGCCAGCAGTTATGGGGTAAACACTGAAGCTTTCTTT.

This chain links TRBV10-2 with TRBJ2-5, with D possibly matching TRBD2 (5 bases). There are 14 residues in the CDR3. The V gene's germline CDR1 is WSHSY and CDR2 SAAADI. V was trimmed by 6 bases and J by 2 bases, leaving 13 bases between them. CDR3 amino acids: CASRTGIRQETQYF. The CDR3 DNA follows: TGCGCCAGCAGAACCGGGATCCGACAAGAGACCCAGTACTTC.

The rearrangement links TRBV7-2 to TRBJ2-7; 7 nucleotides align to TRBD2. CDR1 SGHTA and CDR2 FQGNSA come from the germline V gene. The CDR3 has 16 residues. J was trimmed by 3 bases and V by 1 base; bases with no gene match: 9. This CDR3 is CASSLDGLDKDYEQYF. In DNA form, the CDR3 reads TGTGCCAGCAGCTTAGACGGACTAGACAAGGACTACGAGCAGTACTTC.

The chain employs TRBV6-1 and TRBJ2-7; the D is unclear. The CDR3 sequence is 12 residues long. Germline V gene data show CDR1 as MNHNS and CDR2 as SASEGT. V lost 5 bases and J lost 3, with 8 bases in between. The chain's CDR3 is CASSLYSYEQYF. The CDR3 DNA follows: TGTGCCAGCAGTCTCTATAGCTACGAGCAGTACTTC.

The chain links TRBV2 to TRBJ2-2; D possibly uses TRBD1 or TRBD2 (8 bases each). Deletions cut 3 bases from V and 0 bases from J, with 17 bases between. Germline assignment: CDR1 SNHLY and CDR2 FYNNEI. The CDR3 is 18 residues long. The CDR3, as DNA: TGTGCCAGCAGTGATGGAGACAGGGGACTAGCGAACACCGGGGAGCTGTTTTTT. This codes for CASSDGDRGLANTGELFF.

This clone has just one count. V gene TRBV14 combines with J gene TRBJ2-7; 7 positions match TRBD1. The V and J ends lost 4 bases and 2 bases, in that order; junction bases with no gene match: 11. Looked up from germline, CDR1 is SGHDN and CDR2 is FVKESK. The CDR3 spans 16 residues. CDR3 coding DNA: TGTGCCAGCAGCCCTCAAACAGGGGACATCCCCTACGAGCAGTACTTC. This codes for CASSPQTGDIPYEQYF.

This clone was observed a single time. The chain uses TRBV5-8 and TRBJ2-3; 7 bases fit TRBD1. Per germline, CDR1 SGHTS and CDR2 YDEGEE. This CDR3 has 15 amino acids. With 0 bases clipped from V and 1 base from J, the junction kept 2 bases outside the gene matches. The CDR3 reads CASSLGQGGTDTQYF. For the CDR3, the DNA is TGTGCCAGCAGCTTGGGACAGGGCGGCACAGATACGCAGTATTTT. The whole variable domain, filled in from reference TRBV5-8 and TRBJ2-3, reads EAGVTQSPTHLIKTRGQQATLRCSPISGHTSVYWYQQALGLGLQFLLWYDEGEERNRGNFPPRFSGRQFPNYSSELNVNALELEDSALYLCASSLGQGGTDTQYFGPGTRLTVL.

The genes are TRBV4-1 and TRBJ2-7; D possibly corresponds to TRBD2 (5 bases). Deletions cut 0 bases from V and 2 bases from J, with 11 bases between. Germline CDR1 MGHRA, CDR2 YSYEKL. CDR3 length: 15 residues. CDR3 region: CASSQERGRAYEQYF. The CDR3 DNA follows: TGCGCCAGCAGCCAAGAACGGGGTCGGGCCTACGAGCAGTACTTC.

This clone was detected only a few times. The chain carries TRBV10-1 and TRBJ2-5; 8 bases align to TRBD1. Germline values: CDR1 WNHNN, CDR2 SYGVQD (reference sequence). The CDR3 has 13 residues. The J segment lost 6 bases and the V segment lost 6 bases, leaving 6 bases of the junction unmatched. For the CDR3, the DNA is TGCGCCAGCAGCACCGGGACAGGTCAGACCCAGTACTTC. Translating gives CASSTGTGQTQYF.

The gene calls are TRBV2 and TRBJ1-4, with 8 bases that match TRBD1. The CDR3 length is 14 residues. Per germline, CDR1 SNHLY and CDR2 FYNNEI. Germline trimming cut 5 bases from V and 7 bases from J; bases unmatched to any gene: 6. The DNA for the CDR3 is TGTGCCAGCAGTAACCGGGACAGGCTTGAAAAACTGTTTTTT. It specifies CASSNRDRLEKLFF.

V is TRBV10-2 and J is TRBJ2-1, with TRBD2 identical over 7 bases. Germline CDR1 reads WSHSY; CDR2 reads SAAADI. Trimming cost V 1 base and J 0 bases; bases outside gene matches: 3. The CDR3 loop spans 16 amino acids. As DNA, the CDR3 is TGCGCCAGCAGTGAGTGGTCTAGCGGCTCCTACAATGAGCAGTTCTTC. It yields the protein CASSEWSSGSYNEQFF.

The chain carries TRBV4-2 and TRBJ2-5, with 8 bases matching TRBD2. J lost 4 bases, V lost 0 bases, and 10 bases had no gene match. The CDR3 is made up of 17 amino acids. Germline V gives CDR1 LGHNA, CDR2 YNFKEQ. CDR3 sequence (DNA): TGTGCCAGCAGCCAAGACGGCCCAGCGGGAGAGGGAGAGACCCAGTACTTC. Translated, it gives CASSQDGPAGEGETQYF.

The CDR3, as DNA: TGTGCCAGTCTCCTGACAGGAGCGACAACTAATGAAAAACTGTTTTTT. Translated: CASLLTGATTNEKLFF. V gene TRBV19 combines with J gene TRBJ1-4, with D perhaps matching TRBD1 (6 bases). Trimming stripped 8 bases from V and 0 bases from J, with 16 bases between. The CDR3 covers 16 residues. Germline V CDR1 and CDR2: LNHDA, SQIVND (reference sequence).

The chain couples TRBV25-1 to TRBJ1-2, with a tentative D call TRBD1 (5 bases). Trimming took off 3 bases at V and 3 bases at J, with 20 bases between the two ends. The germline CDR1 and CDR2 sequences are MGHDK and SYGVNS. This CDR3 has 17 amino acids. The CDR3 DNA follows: TGTGCCAGCAGTGATGGTGGCAGGGACTACCCCCACTATGGCTACACCTTC. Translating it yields CASSDGGRDYPHYGYTF.

CDR3 amino acids: CATSRDGEGQENSPLHF. In nucleotides, the CDR3 is TGTGCCACCAGCAGAGATGGAGAAGGACAGGAAAATTCACCCCTCCACTTT. The genes are TRBV15 and TRBJ1-6; 7 nucleotides line up with TRBD1. Germline assignment: CDR1 LNHNV and CDR2 YYDKDF (reference sequence). V shed 0 bases and J 7 bases; nucleotides not matched to a gene: 9. The CDR3 extends over 17 amino acids.

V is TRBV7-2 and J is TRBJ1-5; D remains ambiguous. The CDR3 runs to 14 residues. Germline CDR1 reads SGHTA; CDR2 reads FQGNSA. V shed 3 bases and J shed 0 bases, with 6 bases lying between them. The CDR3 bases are TGTGCCAGCAGCTTGGACCCTAGCAATCAGCCCCAGCATTTT. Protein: CASSLDPSNQPQHF.

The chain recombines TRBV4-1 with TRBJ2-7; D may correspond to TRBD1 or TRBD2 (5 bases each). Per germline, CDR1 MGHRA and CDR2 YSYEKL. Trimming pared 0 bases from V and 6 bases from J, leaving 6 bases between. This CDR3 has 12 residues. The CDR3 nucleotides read TGCGCCAGCAGCCAAGATGGGGGCGAGCAGTACTTC. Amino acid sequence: CASSQDGGEQYF.

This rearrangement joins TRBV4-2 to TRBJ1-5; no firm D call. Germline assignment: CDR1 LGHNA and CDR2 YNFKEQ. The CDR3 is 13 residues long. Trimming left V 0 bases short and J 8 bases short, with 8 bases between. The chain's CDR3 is CASSQEARKPQHF. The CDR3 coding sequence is TGTGCCAGCAGCCAAGAAGCTAGAAAGCCCCAGCATTTT.